These 13 T cell receptor beta chains originate from one sample sequenced in a study of T cells in Graves' hyperthyroidism and ophthalmopathy. The TCR beta CDR3 regions underwent amplification using RNA transcripts as the source. With the HTBI primer set, the TCR CDR3 went through a first round of RT-PCR. TCRdb passed the multiplex PCR reads through MiXCR, listing each CDR3 protein once. The sample includes some 720,000 distinct CDR3 sequences, roughly 17% of them seen just once. Sequenced sample: blood. The receptors here all came from a man aged 18 to 30 with Graves' hyperthyroidism.

This clonotype occurred many times. V and J are TRBV12-3 or TRBV12-4 and TRBJ2-7; 9 bases map to TRBD2. J gave up 6 bases and V 4 bases, and 7 bases lay outside the gene matches. This CDR3 comprises 14 residues. The CDR3 bases are TGTGCCAGCAGTTCCCTAGCGGGATCCCGCGAGCAGTACTTC. Residues: CASSSLAGSREQYF.

This clonotype was observed at least ten times. The chain has TRBV6-1 and TRBJ1-5; D is unclear. Germline CDR1 and CDR2: MNHNS and SASEGT. The CDR3 totals 15 residues. Trimming took off 4 bases at V and 4 bases at J, with 14 bases between the two ends. The CDR3 DNA reads TGTGCCAGCAGTGTAGGAGTCAGTGTGAATCAGCCCCAGCATTTT. This encodes CASSVGVSVNQPQHF.

This clonotype was recorded at least ten times. The rearrangement links TRBV28 to TRBJ2-7, with D perhaps being TRBD1 or TRBD2 (5 bases each). The CDR3 length is 17 residues. Germline V lookup: CDR1 MDHEN, CDR2 SYDVKM. The V and J ends lost 5 bases and 1 base respectively, with 21 bases between them. CDR3 sequence (DNA): TGTGCCAGCAGTAGCCCCGGGGCTGGTTCCCCATCCTACGAGCAGTACTTC. Its translation: CASSSPGAGSPSYEQYF.

This clonotype was counted many times. CDR3 residues: CATSGSATGIPKYNEQFF. As DNA, the CDR3 is TGTGCCACCAGTGGGTCGGCCACAGGGATTCCCAAATACAATGAGCAGTTCTTC. The chain links TRBV24-1 to TRBJ2-1, with D possibly being TRBD1 (6 bases). CDR1 and CDR2 (germline): KGHDR, SFDVKD. The CDR3 loop spans 18 amino acids. V shed 5 bases and J shed 4 bases, with 23 bases lying between them.

This clonotype occurred a few times. This chain uses TRBV5-4 with TRBJ2-3; 11 bases fit TRBD1. The CDR3 contains 15 residues. V lost 7 bases, J lost 5 bases, and 9 bases stayed unmatched. Germline V gene data show CDR1 as SGHNT and CDR2 as YYREEE (reference sequence). This CDR3 reads CASFGQGAFRDTQYF. The CDR3 DNA reads as TGTGCCAGCTTTGGACAGGGGGCGTTTAGAGATACGCAGTATTTT.

This clonotype came up a few times. V and J are TRBV11-3 and TRBJ1-5, with D possibly TRBD1 on 5 matching bases. The CDR3 sequence is 13 residues long. Between the trimmed V and J ends, which lost 5 bases and 9 bases, there was a span of 14 bases. In germline, CDR1 is SGHNT, CDR2 YENEEA. The CDR3 DNA reads as TGTGCCAGCAGCCGGGACGAAATTTCGCCCCAGCATTTT. This sequence encodes CASSRDEISPQHF. Complete variable domain (other parts from reference TRBV11-3 and TRBJ1-5): EAGVVQSPRYKIIEKKQPVAFWCNPISGHNTLYWYLQNLGQGPELLIRYENEEAVDDSQLPKDRFSAERLKGVDSTLKIQPAELGDSAVYLCASSRDEISPQHFGDGTRLSIL.

This clonotype was counted many times. The CDR3 protein is CASSPGASYNEQFF. The CDR3 nucleotides read TGTGCCAGCTCACCGGGGGCCTCCTACAATGAGCAGTTCTTC. The chain combines TRBV18 with TRBJ2-1, with D possibly being TRBD1 (6 bases). CDR1 and CDR2 from the germline V gene are KGHSH and LQKENI. V shed 3 bases and J shed 0 bases, with 6 bases lying between them. The CDR3 is made up of 14 amino acids.

V gene TRBV10-3 combines with J gene TRBJ2-3; a possible D gene is TRBD2 (6 bases). Trimming took 10 bases from V and 2 from J, leaving 10 bases between them. Germline V gene data show CDR1 as ENHRY and CDR2 as SYGVKD. This CDR3 has 12 residues. The CDR3 loop reads CATGTSTDTQYF. The CDR3 nucleotides read TGTGCCACAGGGACTTCCACAGATACGCAGTATTTT.

This clonotype was seen many times. The CDR3 here is CASSPPKALYYEQYF. CDR3 bases: TGTGCCAGCAGCCCGCCCAAGGCCCTTTACTACGAGCAGTACTTC. The rearrangement uses TRBV28 and TRBJ2-7, with no clear D. The germline V gene has CDR1 MDHEN and CDR2 SYDVKM. The V end was cut by 6 bases, the J end by 3 bases, with 18 bases between. CDR3 size: 15 residues.

This clonotype was detected ten times or more. The chain joins TRBV11-1 to TRBJ2-2; D might be TRBD2 (5 bases). The CDR3 has 16 residues. The V gene lost 5 bases and the J gene lost 3 bases, with 16 bases spanning the gap. Germline V gene lookup returns CDR1 SGHAT and CDR2 FQDESV (reference sequence). CDR3 bases: TGTGCCAGCAGCCGACGAATAGCGCGCCACACCGGGGAGCTGTTTTTT. It is translated as CASSRRIARHTGELFF.

The table lists this clonotype with many counts. The chain combines TRBV6-1 with TRBJ2-5, with 7 bases that match TRBD2. Germline V gives CDR1 MNHNS, CDR2 SASEGT. The CDR3 is made up of 17 amino acids. After removal of 4 bases from V and 4 bases from J, the junction contained 15 bases not matched to a gene. The CDR3 loop reads CASSGEGGTGVRETQYF. The DNA for the CDR3 is TGTGCCAGCAGTGGGGAGGGAGGGACGGGGGTTCGAGAGACCCAGTACTTC.

This clonotype was found many times. The chain has TRBV11-2 and TRBJ2-4, with 8 bases lining up with TRBD1. The CDR3 has 14 residues. V lost 1 base to trimming and J lost 8 bases; unmatched junction nucleotides: 4. Germline V gives CDR1 SGHAT, CDR2 FQNNGV. CDR3 nucleotide sequence: TGTGCCAGCAGCTTAGGGGGGACAGGATACATTCAGTACTTC. It yields the protein CASSLGGTGYIQYF.

This clonotype was found many times. The rearrangement links TRBV18 to TRBJ2-7; D is ambiguous. V lost 1 base and J lost 4, with 11 bases in between. This CDR3 is 14 amino acids long. Germline V lookup: CDR1 KGHSH, CDR2 LQKENI. CDR3 sequence: CASSPRDFGYEQYF. CDR3 bases: TGTGCCAGCTCACCACGAGACTTTGGGTACGAGCAGTACTTC.